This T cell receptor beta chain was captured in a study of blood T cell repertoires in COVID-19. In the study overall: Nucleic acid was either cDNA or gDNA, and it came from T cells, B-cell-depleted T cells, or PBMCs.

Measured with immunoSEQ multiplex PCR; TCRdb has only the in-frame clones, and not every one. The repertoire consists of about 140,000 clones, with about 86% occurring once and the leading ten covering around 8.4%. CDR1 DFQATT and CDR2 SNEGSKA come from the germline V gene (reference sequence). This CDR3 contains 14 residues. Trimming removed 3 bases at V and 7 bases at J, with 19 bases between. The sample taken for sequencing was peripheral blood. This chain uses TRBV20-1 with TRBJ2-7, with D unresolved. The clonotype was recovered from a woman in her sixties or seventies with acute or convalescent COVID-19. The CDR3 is CSASQLVVSREQYF. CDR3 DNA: TGCAGTGCTAGTCAATTGGTCGTGTCGCGGGAGCAGTACTTC.